The 29 T cell receptor beta chains presented below share a single source sample, sequenced in a study of cytomegalovirus exposure and HLA in healthy donors. PCR used 60 Vbeta primers and 13 Jbeta primers. Profiling relied on immunoSEQ multiplex PCR, and the TCRdb table lists in-frame clones only, not all of them. The data show 100,000 to 150,000 clones, over 70% seen once. The sample comprised PBMCs. These receptors came from a man in his late teens or twenties in good health and CMV-seropositive.

This chain uses TRBV7-7 with TRBJ2-5; D uncertain. Trimming removed 1 base from V and 2 bases from J, with 8 bases in between. Germline V gene sequence: CDR1 SSHAT, CDR2 FNYEAQ (reference sequence). The CDR3 loop spans 14 amino acids. The CDR3 region has the DNA TGTGCCAGCAGCTTAGGCAGCGCTCAAGAGACCCAGTACTTC. This gives the protein CASSLGSAQETQYF.

This clone was seen a handful of times. Other nucleotide sequences in the sample specify the same CDR3. The chain has TRBV5-1 and TRBJ2-3, with TRBD1 matching over 8 bases. This CDR3 spans 16 amino acids. The V gene's germline CDR1 is SGHRS and CDR2 YFSETQ. J lost 2 bases, V lost 4 bases, and 9 bases had no gene match. CDR3 sequence (DNA): TGCGCCAGCAGCACCGGAACAGGGGGATTCACAGATACGCAGTATTTT. It yields the protein CASSTGTGGFTDTQYF.

The V and J genes are TRBV6-1 and TRBJ2-7; D possibly corresponds to TRBD2 (5 bases). The CDR3 totals 16 residues. Germline assignment: CDR1 MNHNS and CDR2 SASEGT. Trimming took 2 bases from V and 7 from J, leaving 21 bases between them. The CDR3 spells CASSEYRGNGREEQYF. The CDR3 coding sequence is TGTGCCAGCAGTGAATATCGAGGGAATGGCCGGGAAGAGCAGTACTTC.

The chain links TRBV5-1 to TRBJ2-1; 11 bases map to TRBD1. Germline V gene data show CDR1 as SGHRS and CDR2 as YFSETQ. The length of the CDR3 is 18 residues. Trimming cost V 3 bases and J 1 base; bases outside gene matches: 9. This chain's CDR3 is CASSWDRGFGVSYNEQFF. The CDR3 region has the DNA TGCGCCAGCAGCTGGGACAGGGGGTTCGGGGTTTCCTACAATGAGCAGTTCTTC.

The chain joins TRBV5-4 to TRBJ1-3, with 7 bases identical to TRBD1. This CDR3 region has 17 residues. Germline CDR1 is SGHNT and CDR2 is YYREEE (reference sequence). J was trimmed by 0 bases and V by 3 bases; bases with no gene match: 9. CDR3 residues: CASSSRTGSVSGNTIYF. The CDR3 bases are TGTGCCAGCAGCTCCCGGACAGGATCGGTCTCTGGAAACACCATATATTTT.

The V call is TRBV9, the J call TRBJ2-3; tentatively, D is TRBD2 (9 bases). The CDR3 totals 20 residues. CDR1 and CDR2 (germline): SGDLS, YYNGEE. Trimming removed 2 bases at V and 9 bases at J, with 34 bases between. The CDR3 DNA sequence: TGTGCCAGCAGCGTCGCTCAGGGGGCTAGCGGGACATGGCTAGAAGTCACGCAGTATTTT. Its translation: CASSVAQGASGTWLEVTQYF.

This rearrangement joins TRBV13 to TRBJ1-1; the D gene is possibly TRBD1 (6 bases). CDR1 and CDR2 from the germline V gene are PRHDT and FYEKMQ (reference sequence). The ends were cut back, 3 bases at V and 4 bases at J, with 18 bases in the middle. The CDR3 covers 16 residues. The CDR3 nucleotides are TGTGCCAGCAGCTTTTCAACAGGGAAAAAAGGCACTGAAGCTTTCTTT. Its protein is CASSFSTGKKGTEAFF.

The chain recombines TRBV10-1 with TRBJ1-5; no clear D. CDR3 length: 18 residues. CDR1 and CDR2 (germline): WNHNN, SYGVQD (reference sequence). With 6 bases removed from V and 3 bases from J, the gap between germline ends came to 24 bases. The CDR3 here is CASRGPAQHLIDNQPQHF. As DNA, the CDR3 is TGCGCCAGCAGGGGCCCCGCGCAGCACCTAATAGACAATCAGCCCCAGCATTTT.

V gene TRBV7-2 combines with J gene TRBJ1-1, with a tentative D call TRBD1 (6 bases). CDR1 and CDR2 from the germline V gene are SGHTA and FQGNSA. V was trimmed by 2 bases and J by 7 bases, leaving 8 bases between them. This CDR3 comprises 12 residues. Written as DNA, the CDR3 is TGTGCCAGCAGCTTAATACAGGGTGAAGCTTTCTTT. Translated, it gives CASSLIQGEAFF. The entire variable domain, with the rest obtained from reference TRBV7-2 and TRBJ1-1, is as follows: GAGVSQSPSNKVTEKGKDVELRCDPISGHTALYWYRQSLGQGLEFLIYFQGNSAPDKSGLPSDRFSAERTGGSVSTLTIQRTQQEDSAVYLCASSLIQGEAFFGQGTRLTVV.

This clone was observed a few times. The chain joins TRBV5-1 to TRBJ1-5; D gene uncertain. The CDR3 contains 16 residues. Germline-derived CDR1 and CDR2 are SGHRS and YFSETQ. Trimming cost V 3 bases and J 4 bases, with 17 bases left between them. CDR3 residues: CASSSKWTLANQPQHF. The CDR3 DNA reads TGCGCCAGCAGCTCCAAGTGGACTCTAGCTAATCAGCCCCAGCATTTT. The full variable domain, completed using reference TRBV5-1 and TRBJ1-5, is KAGVTQTPRYLIKTRGQQVTLSCSPISGHRSVSWYQQTPGQGLQFLFEYFSETQRNKGNFPGRFSGRQFSNSRSEMNVSTLELGDSALYLCASSSKWTLANQPQHFGDGTRLSIL.

This clone occurred a few times. This rearrangement joins TRBV9 to TRBJ1-3, with D tentatively TRBD1 (5 bases). Trimming removed 4 bases at V and 0 bases at J, with 8 bases between. The CDR3 loop spans 14 amino acids. Germline V CDR1 and CDR2: SGDLS, YYNGEE. The CDR3 loop is CASSPGISGNTIYF. The CDR3, as DNA: TGTGCCAGCAGCCCAGGGATCTCTGGAAACACCATATATTTT.

The chain combines TRBV5-6 with TRBJ2-4; 9 bases align to TRBD1. CDR1 and CDR2 from the germline V gene are SGHDT and YYEEEE. The CDR3 has 17 residues. Trimming at V came to 1 base and at J to 0 bases, leaving 5 bases not matched to a gene. The CDR3 loop is CASSLWDRALAKNIQYF. CDR3 DNA: TGTGCCAGCAGCTTGTGGGACAGGGCCCTAGCCAAAAACATTCAGTACTTC.

J is TRBJ2-3 and V is TRBV19; 9 bases are a match to TRBD1. J lost 4 bases, V lost 6 bases, and 8 bases had no gene match. Germline CDR1 and CDR2: LNHDA and SQIVND (reference sequence). This CDR3 is 15 amino acids long. CDR3 region: CASSRTGGGPDTQYF. The CDR3 DNA reads as TGTGCCAGTAGCAGAACAGGGGGCGGTCCAGATACGCAGTATTTT.

About this clone: At one end the junction does not follow the germline gene, possibly because of a read error. The V gene is TRBV4-1, the J gene TRBJ2-7; 7 bases fit TRBD1. Germline loops: CDR1 MGHRA, CDR2 YSYEKL. The CDR3 contains 17 residues. The CDR3 region is CASSREGAGTDSCEQYF. In nucleotides, the CDR3 is TGCGCCAGCAGCCGAGAGGGGGCCGGGACAGACTCCTGCGAGCAGTACTTC.

This clone appeared once. The chain uses TRBV4-3 and TRBJ2-1; 9 bases are shared with TRBD2. V shed 3 bases, J shed 10 bases, and the junction held 4 bases outside the gene matches. The germline V gene encodes CDR1 LGHNA and CDR2 YSLEER. The CDR3 is 13 residues long. The CDR3: CASSQFSGGEQFF. The DNA for the CDR3 is TGCGCCAGCAGCCAGTTTAGCGGGGGCGAGCAGTTCTTC.

V gene TRBV27 combines with J gene TRBJ1-1; D is undetermined. In germline, CDR1 is MNHEY, CDR2 SMNVEV (reference sequence). V dropped 6 bases and J dropped 5 bases, with 16 bases sitting between them. This CDR3 contains 14 residues. The CDR3 is CASRYNSLGTEAFF. CDR3 sequence (DNA): TGTGCCAGCAGATACAACTCGCTCGGGACTGAAGCTTTCTTT.

As concerns this clone: At one boundary the junction diverges from the germline segment, which might be a read error. J is TRBJ2-7 and V is TRBV4-1; 12 bases align to TRBD1. Germline-derived CDR1 and CDR2 are MGHRA and YSYEKL. The length of the CDR3 is 16 residues. Written as DNA, the CDR3 is TGCGCCAGCAGCCAATTTCCGGGACAGGGGGCCTACGGGCAGTACTTC. It specifies CASSQFPGQGAYGQYF.

This rearrangement joins TRBV7-2 to TRBJ1-5; TRBD1 matches 10 bases. Germline V gives CDR1 SGHTA, CDR2 FQGNSA. Unmatched junction bases numbered 8, after V lost 5 bases and J lost 7 bases. CDR3 length: 15 amino acids. CDR3 nucleotide sequence: TGTGCCAGCAGCCCAACCGGGACAGGGGACCAGCCCCAGCATTTT. It codes for CASSPTGTGDQPQHF.

V gene TRBV5-1 combines with J gene TRBJ2-1; 13 nucleotides align to TRBD2. The CDR3 runs to 15 residues. The ends lost 3 bases at V and 8 bases at J; junction bases unmatched: 5. Germline loops: CDR1 SGHRS, CDR2 YFSETQ. The CDR3 DNA follows: TGCGCCAGCAGCTCGGGACTAGCGGGGTCGCATGAGCAGTTCTTC. Its translation is CASSSGLAGSHEQFF.

This clone was found a few times. The chain combines TRBV11-2 with TRBJ1-1; D ambiguous. Germline-derived CDR1 and CDR2 are SGHAT and FQNNGV. This CDR3 is 15 amino acids long. Deletions cut 5 bases from V and 1 base from J, with 14 bases between. The CDR3 spells CASSPSPQWNTEAFF. In nucleotides, the CDR3 is TGTGCCAGCAGCCCTAGCCCCCAGTGGAACACTGAAGCTTTCTTT.

The chain uses TRBV5-8 and TRBJ1-1, with D perhaps TRBD1 (5 bases). Germline V gives CDR1 SGHTS, CDR2 YDEGEE. Trimming shortened V by 0 bases and J by 0 bases, and 15 bases separated the two germline ends. The CDR3 runs 17 residues. The CDR3 region is CASSLADGAFMNTEAFF. The CDR3 bases are TGTGCCAGCAGCTTGGCCGATGGGGCCTTTATGAACACTGAAGCTTTCTTT.

This chain's CDR3 is CASSEGTGRNYGYTF. The CDR3 nucleotides are TGTGCCAGCAGTGAAGGGACAGGCAGGAACTATGGCTACACCTTC. The chain recombines TRBV6-1 with TRBJ1-2, with TRBD1 matching 7 bases. This CDR3 is 15 amino acids long. After removal of 1 base from V and 2 bases from J, the junction contained 4 bases not matched to a gene. Germline CDR1 is MNHNS and CDR2 is SASEGT.

This clone was counted once. V gene TRBV5-4 combines with J gene TRBJ2-6; 7 bases align to TRBD1. The ends lost 4 bases at V and 1 base at J; junction bases unmatched: 8. The CDR3 spans 17 residues. CDR1 and CDR2 (germline): SGHNT, YYREEE (reference sequence). The CDR3 DNA reads TGTGCCAGCAGCCCCCGGGACAGAGAATCTGGGGCCAACGTCCTGACTTTC. This gives the protein CASSPRDRESGANVLTF.

J is TRBJ2-1 and V is TRBV5-1; no clear D gene. Germline assignment: CDR1 SGHRS and CDR2 YFSETQ. The CDR3 runs to 14 residues. Trimming shortened V by 0 bases and J by 5 bases, and 9 bases separated the two germline ends. In nucleotides, the CDR3 is TGCGCCAGCAGCTTGGAGGCGGCTGACAATGAGCAGTTCTTC. This gives the protein CASSLEAADNEQFF.

Worth noting for this clone: One end of the junction varies from germline; a read error may be responsible. V and J are TRBV10-2 and TRBJ1-1; no clear D gene. Looked up from germline, CDR1 is WSHSY and CDR2 is SAAADI. The CDR3 length is 8 residues. In DNA, the CDR3 is TGCGCCAGCAGTGGCACGGTTTTT. Protein: CASSGTVF.

The chain uses TRBV10-1 and TRBJ2-7; D is undetermined. The CDR3 runs to 14 residues. V was pared by 0 bases and J by 2 bases, with 8 bases between. In germline, CDR1 is WNHNN, CDR2 SYGVQD (reference sequence). CDR3 nucleotides: TGCGCCAGCAGTGAGTCATCCGGTACCTACGAGCAGTACTTC. Translating gives CASSESSGTYEQYF.

CDR3 protein: CSVEGRLAGEQFF. The CDR3 DNA reads as TGCAGCGTTGAAGGACGACTAGCAGGCGAGCAGTTCTTC. The chain has TRBV29-1 and TRBJ2-1, with 7 bases that match TRBD2. CDR1 SQVTM and CDR2 ANQGSEA come from the germline V gene. The length of the CDR3 is 13 residues. V dropped 1 base and J dropped 10; count of bases not matched to a gene: 7.

This chain links TRBV27 with TRBJ1-1, with D perhaps matching TRBD1 (5 bases). CDR3 size: 15 residues. V was trimmed by 7 bases and J by 1 base, leaving 16 bases between them. Germline loops: CDR1 MNHEY, CDR2 SMNVEV (reference sequence). The DNA for the CDR3 is TGTGCCAGCAATGAGAGCGGGGCGAGGAACACTGAAGCTTTCTTT. This codes for CASNESGARNTEAFF.

The chain recombines TRBV7-2 with TRBJ2-7; D is undetermined. The CDR3 extends over 12 amino acids. V was clipped by 1 base and J by 7 bases, with 8 bases between them. Per the germline V gene, CDR1 is SGHTA and CDR2 is FQGNSA. In DNA, the CDR3 is TGTGCCAGCAGCTTAGACGGTTTGGAGCAGTACTTC. Residues: CASSLDGLEQYF. Combining the CDR3 with reference TRBV7-2 and TRBJ2-7 gives the whole variable domain GAGVSQSPSNKVTEKGKDVELRCDPISGHTALYWYRQSLGQGLEFLIYFQGNSAPDKSGLPSDRFSAERTGGSVSTLTIQRTQQEDSAVYLCASSLDGLEQYFGPGTRLTVT.